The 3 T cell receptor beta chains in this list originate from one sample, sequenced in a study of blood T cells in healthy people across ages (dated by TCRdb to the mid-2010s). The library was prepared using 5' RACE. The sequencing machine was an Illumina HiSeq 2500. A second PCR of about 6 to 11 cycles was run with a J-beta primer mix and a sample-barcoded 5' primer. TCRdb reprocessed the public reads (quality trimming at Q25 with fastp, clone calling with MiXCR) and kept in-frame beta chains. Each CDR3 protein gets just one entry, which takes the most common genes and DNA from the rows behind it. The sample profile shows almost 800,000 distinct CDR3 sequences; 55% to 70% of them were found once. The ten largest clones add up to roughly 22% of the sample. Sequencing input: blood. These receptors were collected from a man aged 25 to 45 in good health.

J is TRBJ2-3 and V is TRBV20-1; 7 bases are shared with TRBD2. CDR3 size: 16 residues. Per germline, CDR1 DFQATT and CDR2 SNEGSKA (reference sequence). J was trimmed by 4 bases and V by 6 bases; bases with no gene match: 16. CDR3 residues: CSAPTGGSFWADTQYF. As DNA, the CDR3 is TGCAGTGCACCGACGGGCGGGAGCTTTTGGGCAGATACGCAGTATTTT.

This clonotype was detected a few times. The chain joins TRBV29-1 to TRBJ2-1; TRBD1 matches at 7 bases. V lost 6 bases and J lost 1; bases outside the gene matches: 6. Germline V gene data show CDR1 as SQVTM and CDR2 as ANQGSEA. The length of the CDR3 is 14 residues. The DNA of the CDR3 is TGCAGCGTACAGACAGGGAATTCCTACAATGAGCAGTTCTTC. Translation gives CSVQTGNSYNEQFF.

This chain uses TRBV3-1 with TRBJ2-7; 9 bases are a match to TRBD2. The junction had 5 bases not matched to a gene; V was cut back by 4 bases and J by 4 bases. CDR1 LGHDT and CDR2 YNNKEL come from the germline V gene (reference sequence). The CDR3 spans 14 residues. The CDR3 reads CASSPGSGRYEQYF. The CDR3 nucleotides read TGTGCCAGCAGCCCCGGTAGCGGGAGATACGAGCAGTACTTC.